The 11 T cell receptor beta chains below were found in one sample sequenced in a study of blood T cell repertoires in COVID-19. Here immunoSEQ multiplex PCR was the method, and the copy in TCRdb shows in-frame clones only, minus some. The table lists about 300,000 clones, about 89% of them singletons. Sequenced sample: peripheral blood. All receptors come from a man between 18 and 35 years old who had recovered from COVID-19.

The chain links TRBV5-4 to TRBJ2-3; TRBD2 is a possible D gene (6 bases). Germline V lookup: CDR1 SGHNT, CDR2 YYREEE (reference sequence). Trimming shortened V by 5 bases and J by 8 bases, and 18 bases separated the two germline ends. The CDR3 spans 14 residues. The DNA for the CDR3 is TGTGCCAGCAGGGCCGGGAGCGGGCAGGTTACGCAGTATTTT. Amino acid sequence: CASRAGSGQVTQYF.

The rearrangement links TRBV30 to TRBJ2-7, with TRBD1 as a possible D gene (6 bases). Trimming pared 3 bases from V and 3 bases from J, leaving 9 bases between. The length of the CDR3 is 12 residues. Germline V gene sequence: CDR1 GTSNPN, CDR2 SVGIG (reference sequence). The CDR3 sequence: CAWSRGGYEQYF. The CDR3 DNA reads as TGTGCCTGGAGCAGGGGCGGCTACGAGCAGTACTTC.

The rearrangement uses TRBV9 and TRBJ2-3, with D tentatively TRBD2 (6 bases). The V end was cut by 0 bases, the J end by 2 bases, with 13 bases between. Per germline, CDR1 SGDLS and CDR2 YYNGEE. The CDR3 extends over 16 amino acids. In DNA form, the CDR3 reads TGTGCCAGCAGCGTAGCCCCGGGAGCACCCACAGATACGCAGTATTTT. Encoded protein: CASSVAPGAPTDTQYF.

This chain uses TRBV19 with TRBJ1-1; TRBD1 matches at 7 bases. In germline, CDR1 is LNHDA, CDR2 SQIVND (reference sequence). The CDR3 has 14 amino acids. Trimming removed 5 bases from V and 1 base from J; junction bases left unmatched: 4. The CDR3 sequence is CASSLQGGNTEAFF. The CDR3 bases are TGTGCCAGTAGTCTCCAGGGGGGGAACACTGAAGCTTTCTTT.

The genes are TRBV6-6 and TRBJ1-1; D ambiguous. The CDR3 has 13 residues. V shed 5 bases and J shed 0 bases, with 7 bases lying between them. Germline CDR1 and CDR2: MNHNY and SVGAGI (reference sequence). The CDR3 sequence: CASSQNMNTEAFF. The DNA for the CDR3 is TGTGCCAGCAGTCAAAACATGAACACTGAAGCTTTCTTT.

This chain joins TRBV12-5 and TRBJ2-7; 10 nucleotides agree with TRBD2. The junction had 7 bases not matched to a gene; V was cut back by 5 bases and J by 3 bases. Germline V lookup: CDR1 LGHNT, CDR2 FRNRAP. The CDR3 contains 15 residues. The CDR3 sequence is CASGLPLAGGYEQYF. In DNA, the CDR3 is TGTGCTAGTGGTCTTCCCTTAGCGGGAGGCTACGAGCAGTACTTC.

V is TRBV11-2 and J is TRBJ2-1; weak D call: TRBD1 (7 bases). V was cut by 4 bases and J by 4 bases, with 14 bases left in between. Germline-derived CDR1 and CDR2 are SGHAT and FQNNGV. The CDR3 contains 15 residues. CDR3 DNA: TGTGCCAGCAGCTGGCGGGACAGAGAATACAATGAGCAGTTCTTC. This translates into CASSWRDREYNEQFF.

J is TRBJ2-5 and V is TRBV6-1; TRBD1 agrees at 7 bases. This CDR3 comprises 13 residues. Trimming took 3 bases from V and 4 from J; bases not matched to a gene: 2. In germline, CDR1 is MNHNS, CDR2 SASEGT. CDR3 bases: TGTGCCAGCAGTGACCGACAGGGAGAGACCCAGTACTTC. This translates into CASSDRQGETQYF.

The CDR3 bases are TGTGCCAGCAGCAGACCGGGACAGCAGAAAGAGACCCAGTACTTC. Residues: CASSRPGQQKETQYF. The chain couples TRBV5-8 to TRBJ2-5; 7 positions agree with TRBD1. Germline values: CDR1 SGHTS, CDR2 YDEGEE. CDR3 length equals 15 residues. V shed 4 bases, J shed 3 bases, and the junction held 9 bases outside the gene matches.

The CDR3 reads CASRTGLAGVNEQFF. The CDR3 DNA reads as TGTGCCAGTAGAACGGGACTAGCGGGAGTCAATGAGCAGTTCTTC. V is TRBV19 and J is TRBJ2-1; 14 nucleotides match TRBD2. V lost 6 bases, J lost 6 bases, and 4 bases stayed unmatched. The CDR3 has 15 residues. Germline-derived CDR1 and CDR2 are LNHDA and SQIVND (reference sequence).

This clone was seen just once. The identical CDR3 is also encoded by other nucleotide sequences in the sample. The J gene is TRBJ2-7, the V gene TRBV28; D not resolved. V gave up 1 base and J gave up 2 bases, with 3 bases separating them. The CDR3 covers 12 residues. CDR1 and CDR2 from the germline V gene are MDHEN and SYDVKM. The DNA of the CDR3 is TGTGCCAGCAGTTTATCCGCCTACGAGCAGTACTTC. Amino acids: CASSLSAYEQYF.